Following are 11 T cell receptor beta chains from one sample sequenced in a study of chemoradiotherapy in HPV16-positive cancers. The assay was immunoSEQ multiplex PCR, and TCRdb's table has in-frame clones only and misses some. The data hold roughly 3,900 clones, with roughly 80% observed a single time. This sample comprised tumor tissue, obtained from a patient who underwent chemoradiotherapy. These TCRs come from a human donor with HPV-associated anogenital cancer.

This clone appeared a few times. CDR3 sequence reads: CASSLQTYEQYF. CDR3 sequence (DNA): TGTGCCAGCAGCTTGCAGACCTACGAGCAGTACTTC. V is TRBV5-6 and J is TRBJ2-7; D gene uncertain. Germline CDR1 reads SGHDT; CDR2 reads YYEEEE. This CDR3 comprises 12 residues. The V gene lost 1 base and the J gene lost 2 bases, with 4 bases spanning the gap.

This chain joins TRBV5-4 and TRBJ2-5; D uncertain. The V end was cut by 0 bases, the J end by 5 bases, with 2 bases between. The length of the CDR3 is 11 residues. CDR1 SGHNT and CDR2 YYREEE come from the germline V gene (reference sequence). CDR3 sequence: CASSLAETQYF. CDR3 DNA: TGTGCCAGCAGCTTGGCTGAGACCCAGTACTTC. The whole variable domain, filled in from reference TRBV5-4 and TRBJ2-5, reads ETGVTQSPTHLIKTRGQQVTLRCSSQSGHNTVSWYQQALGQGPQFIFQYYREEENGRGNFPPRFSGLQFPNYSSELNVNALELDDSALYLCASSLAETQYFGPGTRLLVL.

This clone came up a few times. The chain carries TRBV6-5 and TRBJ2-7; either TRBD1 or TRBD2 may supply D (6 bases each). Deletions cut 2 bases from V and 4 bases from J, with 15 bases between. The CDR3 runs to 15 residues. Germline-derived CDR1 and CDR2 are MNHEY and SVGAGI. For the CDR3, the DNA is TGTGCCAGCAGTTACCCACGCGGGACAACTTACGAGCAGTACTTC. Protein sequence: CASSYPRGTTYEQYF.

The chain is built from TRBV11-1 and TRBJ2-5, with TRBD2 identical over 7 bases. Germline CDR1 SGHAT, CDR2 FQDESV (reference sequence). Trimming cost V 5 bases and J 4 bases; bases outside gene matches: 10. CDR3 size: 15 residues. The CDR3 loop is CASSLAGRARETQYF. The CDR3 region has the DNA TGTGCCAGCAGCCTTGCGGGGAGGGCCAGAGAGACCCAGTACTTC. Supplemented by reference TRBV11-1 and TRBJ2-5, the full variable domain reads EAEVAQSPRYKITEKSQAVAFWCDPISGHATLYWYRQILGQGPELLVQFQDESVVDDSQLPKDRFSAERLKGVDSTLKIQPAELGDSAMYLCASSLAGRARETQYFGPGTRLLVL.

The chain combines TRBV5-1 with TRBJ2-5, with TRBD1 identical over 10 bases. Trimming took 4 bases from V and 5 from J; bases not matched to a gene: 5. The CDR3 has 14 residues. Germline V CDR1 and CDR2: SGHRS, YFSETQ. CDR3 sequence (DNA): TGCGCCAGCAGCAACGGACAGGGGGGGGAGACCCAGTACTTC. It yields the protein CASSNGQGGETQYF.

J is TRBJ1-6 and V is TRBV19; D is uncertain. Germline CDR1 and CDR2: LNHDA and SQIVND (reference sequence). This CDR3 spans 15 amino acids. Trimming left V 1 base short and J 8 bases short, with 12 bases between. Here the CDR3 DNA reads TGTGCCAGTAGTATAGGTCCGGGAAGGGATTCACCCCTCCACTTT. Protein product: CASSIGPGRDSPLHF. Looking up the rest from reference TRBV19 and TRBJ1-6 gives the full variable domain: DGGITQSPKYLFRKEGQNVTLSCEQNLNHDAMYWYRQDPGQGLRLIYYSQIVNDFQKGDIAEGYSVSREKKESFPLTVTSAQKNPTAFYLCASSIGPGRDSPLHFGNGTRLTVT.

The rearrangement links TRBV2 to TRBJ1-5; D unresolved. This CDR3 has 14 amino acids. CDR1 and CDR2 from the germline V gene are SNHLY and FYNNEI. Trimming took off 6 bases at V and 2 bases at J, with 11 bases between the two ends. Here the CDR3 reads CASSTMTRNQPQHF. The DNA of the CDR3 is TGTGCCAGCAGCACAATGACTCGCAATCAGCCCCAGCATTTT.

The chain carries TRBV11-3 and TRBJ1-1, with 7 nucleotides matching TRBD1. The CDR3 covers 13 residues. Unmatched junction bases numbered 3, after V lost 3 bases and J lost 5 bases. In germline, CDR1 is SGHNT, CDR2 YENEEA. CDR3 in amino acids: CASSFRGRTEAFF. CDR3 DNA: TGTGCCAGCAGCTTCAGGGGGAGAACTGAAGCTTTCTTT.

V gene TRBV18 combines with J gene TRBJ1-5; TRBD1 matches 8 bases. V trimming: 3 bases; J trimming: 2 bases; junction bases outside the gene matches: 3. Germline CDR1 and CDR2: KGHSH and LQKENI. CDR3 length equals 15 residues. Here the CDR3 reads CASSPDRVRNQPQHF. CDR3 DNA: TGTGCCAGCTCACCGGACAGGGTTCGCAATCAGCCCCAGCATTTT. Together with reference TRBV18 and TRBJ1-5, the CDR3 gives the full variable domain: NAGVMQNPRHLVRRRGQEARLRCSPMKGHSHVYWYRQLPEEGLKFMVYLQKENIIDESGMPKERFSAEFPKEGPSILRIQQVVRGDSAAYFCASSPDRVRNQPQHFGDGTRLSIL.

J is TRBJ1-1 and V is TRBV5-1; a possible D gene is TRBD1 (6 bases). Germline V gives CDR1 SGHRS, CDR2 YFSETQ. Trimming removed 6 bases at V and 1 base at J, with 10 bases between. CDR3 length equals 13 residues. The CDR3 spells CASIGQQNTEAFF. CDR3 DNA: TGCGCCAGCATCGGACAGCAGAACACTGAAGCTTTCTTT.

The chain uses TRBV7-8 and TRBJ1-2; the match to TRBD1 covers 11 bases. The length of the CDR3 is 15 residues. Trimming at V came to 4 bases and at J to 9 bases, leaving 10 bases not matched to a gene. CDR1 SGHVS and CDR2 FQNEAQ come from the germline V gene. The DNA of the CDR3 is TGTGCCAGCAGCTCCCGGACAGGGGGCGCAAATAGCTACACCTTC. Encoded protein: CASSSRTGGANSYTF.